These 17 T cell receptor beta chains came from one sample sequenced in a study of cytomegalovirus exposure and HLA in healthy donors (dated by TCRdb to about 2017). Receptors were amplified or captured by the immunoSEQ multiplex PCR assay. The multiplex PCR relied on a mix of 60 forward primers for TCR Vbeta segments and 13 reverse primers for TCR Jbeta segments. The source is immuneACCESS, and TCRdb retained only in-frame sequences with V and J called. Part of the clones is not carried over; for the studies checked, unresolved V genes explain less than half of this, and the remainder is unexplained. The sample table records about 42,000 clones. The ten biggest clones cover about 1.2% of the sample. The sequenced sample was PBMCs. The receptors come from a man aged 30-40 years in good health and CMV-seronegative.

The V and J genes are TRBV1 and TRBJ2-7; the table's D call, TRBD1, has no DNA check behind it. TRBV1 is given as a pseudogene. The CDR3 runs 16 residues. DNA for the CDR3: TGCACCAGCAGCCAAGATTCGGCAGGGGTCTCCTACGAGCAGTACTTC. This translates into CTSSQDSAGVSYEQYF.

The V call is TRBV7-2, the J call TRBJ2-5; D not certain. Germline V gene data show CDR1 as SGHTA and CDR2 as FQGNSA. The V end lost 5 bases, the J end lost 5 bases, and 6 bases lay between the germline ends. The CDR3 consists of 11 residues. Here the CDR3 reads CASSPFETQYF. The CDR3 DNA sequence: TGTGCCAGCAGCCCCTTTGAGACCCAGTACTTC.

V is TRBV6-1 and J is TRBJ1-2; a possible D gene is TRBD1 (6 bases). V dropped 0 bases and J dropped 3 bases, with 11 bases sitting between them. The germline V gene encodes CDR1 MNHNS and CDR2 SASEGT. This CDR3 is built from 15 residues. CDR3: CASSEAPGTHYGYTF. CDR3 DNA sequence: TGTGCCAGCAGTGAAGCCCCCGGGACACACTATGGCTACACCTTC.

The chain is built from TRBV30 and TRBJ1-4, with 8 bases that match TRBD1. V was pared by 0 bases and J by 5 bases, with 5 bases of the junction left unmatched. CDR1 is GTSNPN, CDR2 SVGIG, per germline (reference sequence). This CDR3 has 15 amino acids. CDR3 in DNA: TGTGCCTGGAGTGTAGGGACAGGCCCAAATGAAAAACTGTTTTTT. Its protein product is CAWSVGTGPNEKLFF.

This rearrangement joins TRBV6-1 to TRBJ2-7, with D possibly TRBD1 on 6 matching bases. The V gene lost 2 bases and the J gene lost 7 bases, with 9 bases spanning the gap. The CDR3 has 12 residues. CDR1 is MNHNS and CDR2 is SASEGT in the germline V gene. The CDR3 DNA reads TGTGCCAGCAGTGAAAGGGGGTGGGAGCAGTACTTC. This sequence encodes CASSERGWEQYF.

The rearrangement links TRBV4-3 to TRBJ2-7; 12 bases agree with TRBD2. The germline V gene encodes CDR1 LGHNA and CDR2 YSLEER. The CDR3 loop spans 14 amino acids. V lost 2 bases to trimming and J lost 6 bases; unmatched junction nucleotides: 2. The CDR3 spells CASSQRLAGAEQYF. The CDR3 nucleotides read TGCGCCAGCAGCCAAAGACTAGCGGGAGCCGAGCAGTACTTC.

J is TRBJ2-3 and V is TRBV5-1, with 7 bases aligning to TRBD1. The CDR3 length is 16 residues. CDR1 is SGHRS and CDR2 is YFSETQ in the germline V gene. V lost 0 bases and J lost 3; bases outside the gene matches: 7. The CDR3 here is CASSLEGGYGTDTQYF. In DNA form, the CDR3 reads TGCGCCAGCAGCTTGGAAGGGGGCTACGGAACAGATACGCAGTATTTT. Using reference TRBV5-1 and TRBJ2-3 for the parts outside the CDR3, the full variable domain is KAGVTQTPRYLIKTRGQQVTLSCSPISGHRSVSWYQQTPGQGLQFLFEYFSETQRNKGNFPGRFSGRQFSNSRSEMNVSTLELGDSALYLCASSLEGGYGTDTQYFGPGTRLTVL.

The rearrangement uses TRBV7-6 and TRBJ2-2; TRBD2 matches at 7 bases. This CDR3 is 15 amino acids long. Losses at the gene ends were 5 bases for V and 1 base for J; bases not matched to a gene: 4. From germline, CDR1 is SGHVS and CDR2 FNYEAQ. The CDR3: CASSPWGGNTGELFF. The CDR3 DNA sequence: TGTGCCAGCAGCCCTTGGGGGGGGAACACCGGGGAGCTGTTTTTT.

CDR3 sequence reads: CASSLTSGQETQYF. In DNA form, the CDR3 reads TGTGCCAGCAGCCTGACTAGCGGACAAGAGACCCAGTACTTC. V gene TRBV6-5 combines with J gene TRBJ2-5, with 9 bases matching TRBD2. J was trimmed by 2 bases and V by 6 bases; bases with no gene match: 4. Per the germline V gene, CDR1 is MNHEY and CDR2 is SVGAGI. The CDR3 is 14 residues long.

The V gene is TRBV9, the J gene TRBJ1-1; no firm D call. Trimming shortened V by 0 bases and J by 5 bases, and 14 bases separated the two germline ends. This CDR3 is 15 amino acids long. CDR1 SGDLS and CDR2 YYNGEE come from the germline V gene. This chain's CDR3 is CASSVGAGRTTEAFF. The DNA for the CDR3 is TGTGCCAGCAGCGTAGGGGCAGGCCGGACTACTGAAGCTTTCTTT.

V and J are TRBV7-9 and TRBJ2-2; 7 bases agree with TRBD2. With V trimmed by 3 bases and J by 6 bases, 7 bases remained unmatched. The CDR3 contains 15 residues. Germline V lookup: CDR1 SEHNR, CDR2 FQNEAQ (reference sequence). In DNA, the CDR3 is TGTGCCAGCAGCTTTCCGGGACTATCGGCCGGGGAGCTGTTTTTT. Its protein is CASSFPGLSAGELFF.

The rearrangement links TRBV11-2 to TRBJ2-7; D remains ambiguous. CDR3 size: 14 residues. Germline V gene lookup returns CDR1 SGHAT and CDR2 FQNNGV. V was cut by 1 base and J by 4 bases, with 11 bases left in between. The CDR3 sequence is CASSLVIRVYEQYF. The CDR3 DNA reads TGTGCCAGCAGCTTAGTAATCCGGGTTTACGAGCAGTACTTC.

CDR3 loop: CASSPRDRGGVYEQYF. The CDR3, as DNA: TGCGCCAGCAGCCCCCGGGACAGGGGCGGGGTCTACGAGCAGTACTTC. V gene TRBV5-1 combines with J gene TRBJ2-7, with TRBD1 identical over 10 bases. CDR3 length equals 16 residues. Looked up from germline, CDR1 is SGHRS and CDR2 is YFSETQ. The V segment lost 4 bases and the J segment 3 bases; nucleotides outside the gene matches: 10.

The V call is TRBV25-1, the J call TRBJ1-2, with 9 bases identical to TRBD1. The CDR3 contains 17 residues. The V segment lost 0 bases and the J segment 2 bases; nucleotides outside the gene matches: 7. CDR1 is MGHDK, CDR2 SYGVNS, per germline. The CDR3 coding sequence is TGTGCCAGCAGTGAATATGATAGGACAGGGGCGAACTATGGCTACACCTTC. Residues: CASSEYDRTGANYGYTF.

This sequence joins TRBV6-1 and TRBJ1-5; the match to TRBD1 covers 8 bases. This CDR3 spans 13 amino acids. Germline CDR1 reads MNHNS; CDR2 reads SASEGT. V lost 6 bases to trimming and J lost 4 bases; unmatched junction nucleotides: 2. CDR3 residues: CASRDRGNQPQHF. The CDR3 DNA reads TGTGCCAGCAGAGACAGGGGAAATCAGCCCCAGCATTTT.

A note on this clone: Different DNA sequences within this sample yield the same CDR3. The chain recombines TRBV6-1 with TRBJ1-2; 9 positions agree with TRBD1. With 2 bases clipped from V and 8 bases from J, the junction kept 3 bases outside the gene matches. The CDR3 is made up of 13 amino acids. Germline CDR1 and CDR2: MNHNS and SASEGT. CDR3 sequence (DNA): TGTGCCAGCAGTGAAAGACAGGGGGGAGGCTACACCTTC. It yields the protein CASSERQGGGYTF.

The gene calls are TRBV29-1 and TRBJ2-5; 9 bases align to TRBD2. Looked up from germline, CDR1 is SQVTM and CDR2 is ANQGSEA. This CDR3 is 15 amino acids long. V shed 5 bases and J 5 bases; nucleotides not matched to a gene: 12. CDR3 amino acids: CSVSPIAGAGETQYF. In DNA form, the CDR3 reads TGCAGCGTTAGTCCCATAGCGGGAGCTGGGGAGACCCAGTACTTC. Complete variable domain (other parts from reference TRBV29-1 and TRBJ2-5): SAVISQKPSRDICQRGTSLTIQCQVDSQVTMMFWYRQQPGQSLTLIATANQGSEATYESGFVIDKFPISRPNLTFSTLTVSNMSPEDSSIYLCSVSPIAGAGETQYFGPGTRLLVL.